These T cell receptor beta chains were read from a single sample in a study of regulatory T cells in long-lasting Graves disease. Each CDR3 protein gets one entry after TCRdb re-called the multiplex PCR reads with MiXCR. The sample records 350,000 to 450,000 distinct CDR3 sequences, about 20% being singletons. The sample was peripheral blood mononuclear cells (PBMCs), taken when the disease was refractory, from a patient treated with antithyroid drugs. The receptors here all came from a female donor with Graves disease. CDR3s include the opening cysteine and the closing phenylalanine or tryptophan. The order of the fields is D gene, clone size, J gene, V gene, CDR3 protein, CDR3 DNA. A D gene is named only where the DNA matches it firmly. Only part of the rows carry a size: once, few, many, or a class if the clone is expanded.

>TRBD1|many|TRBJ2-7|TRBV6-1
CASSGQGGSYEQYF
TGTGCCAGCAGCGGACAGGGGGGCTCCTACGAGCAGTACTTC
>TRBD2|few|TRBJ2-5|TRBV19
CASSTLGLAVKRTQYF
TGTGCCAGTAGTACGCTAGGACTAGCGGTCAAGAGGACCCAGTACTTC
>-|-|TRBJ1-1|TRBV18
CASSPAGSVTQTEAFF
TGTGCCAGCTCACCGGCAGGGTCGGTCACTCAGACTGAAGCTTTCTTT
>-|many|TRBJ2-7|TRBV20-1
CSAGGTTAYEQYF
TGCAGTGCTGGTGGGACCACTGCTTACGAGCAGTACTTC
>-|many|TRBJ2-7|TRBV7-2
CASSLYSPVNEQYF
TGTGCCAGCAGCTTATACAGCCCCGTGAACGAGCAGTACTTC
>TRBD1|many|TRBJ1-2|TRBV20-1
CSASGTGYGYTF
TGCAGTGCTTCCGGGACAGGCTATGGCTACACCTTC
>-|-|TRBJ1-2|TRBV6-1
CASSTPDRTLNYGYTF
TGTGCCAGCAGTACACCCGACAGGACCCTGAACTATGGCTACACCTTC
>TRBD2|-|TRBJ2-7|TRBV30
CACSGRAGEQYF
TGTGCCTGTAGCGGGAGGGCCGGCGAGCAGTACTTC
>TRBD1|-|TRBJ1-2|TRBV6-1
CASTGTGNSLGYTF
TGTGCCAGCACCGGGACAGGGAATTCGTTGGGCTACACCTTC
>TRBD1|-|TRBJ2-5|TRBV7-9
CASSTTGTGVSATNFETQYF
TGTGCCAGCAGCACCACCGGGACAGGGGTTTCCGCCACCAATTTTGAGACCCAGTACTTC
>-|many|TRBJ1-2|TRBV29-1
CSAGGMDYGYTF
TGCAGCGCGGGGGGGATGGACTATGGCTACACCTTC
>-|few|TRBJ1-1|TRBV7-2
CASSTPGGSTEAFF
TGTGCCAGCTCAACTCCCGGGGGAAGCACTGAAGCTTTCTTT
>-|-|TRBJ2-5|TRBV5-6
CASSSSGGILEDQYF
TGTGCCAGCAGCTCCAGTGGGGGGATCCTTGAGGACCAGTACTTC
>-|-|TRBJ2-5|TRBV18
CASSPNRAPEETQYF
TGTGCCAGCTCACCAAATCGGGCTCCCGAAGAGACCCAGTACTTC
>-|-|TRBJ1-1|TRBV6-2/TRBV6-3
CASSRSNTEAFF
TGTGCCAGCAGTCGCTCCAACACTGAAGCTTTCTTT
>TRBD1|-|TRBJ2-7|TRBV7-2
CASSPQTGPDEQYF
TGTGCCAGCAGCCCCCAGACAGGGCCGGACGAGCAGTACTTC
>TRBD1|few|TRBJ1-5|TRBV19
CASSMGQGAQPQHF
TGTGCCAGTAGTATGGGACAGGGAGCTCAGCCCCAGCATTTT
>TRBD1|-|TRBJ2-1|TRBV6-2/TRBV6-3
CASGLGQGFVQFF
TGTGCCAGCGGCTTAGGACAGGGATTTGTGCAGTTCTTC
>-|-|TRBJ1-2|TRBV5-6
CASRASSYYGYTF
TGTGCCAGCCGTGCCTCCTCTTACTATGGCTACACCTTC
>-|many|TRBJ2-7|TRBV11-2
CASSLLAASVRGEQYF
TGTGCCAGCAGCTTACTGGCGGCTAGCGTGAGAGGCGAGCAGTACTTC
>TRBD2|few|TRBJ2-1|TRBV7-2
CASSLGLAGDEQFF
TGTGCCAGCAGCTTGGGCCTAGCGGGAGATGAGCAGTTCTTC
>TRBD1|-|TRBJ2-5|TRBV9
CASGTGGETQYF
TGTGCCTCCGGAACAGGGGGGGAGACCCAGTACTTC
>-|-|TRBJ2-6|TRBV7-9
CASSLGGSESSGANVLTF
TGTGCCAGCAGCTTAGGTGGTAGCGAGAGCTCTGGGGCCAACGTCCTGACTTTC
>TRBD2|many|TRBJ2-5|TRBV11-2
CASSLETSGREETQYF
TGTGCCAGCAGCTTAGAGACTAGCGGGAGAGAAGAGACCCAGTACTTC
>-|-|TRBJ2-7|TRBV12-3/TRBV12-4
CATGVLMAGQQYF
TGTGCCACCGGGGTGCTCATGGCCGGGCAGCAGTACTTC
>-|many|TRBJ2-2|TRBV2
CASSEGGWGRNTGELFF
TGTGCCAGCAGTGAAGGAGGCTGGGGGCGAAACACCGGGGAGCTGTTTTTT
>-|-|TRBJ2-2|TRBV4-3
CASSQECCFTGELFF
TGCGCCAGCAGCCAAGAGTGTTGTTTCACCGGGGAGCTGTTTTTT
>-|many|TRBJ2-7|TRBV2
CASSRDRGRYEQYF
TGTGCCAGCAGCCGGGACCGCGGACGCTACGAGCAGTACTTC
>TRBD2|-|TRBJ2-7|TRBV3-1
CASSQDQGLAVYEQYF
TGTGCCAGCAGCCAAGATCAGGGACTAGCGGTTTACGAGCAGTACTTC
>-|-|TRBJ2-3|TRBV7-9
CASSPVGDYTDTQYF
TGTGCCAGCAGCCCAGTCGGAGACTACACAGATACGCAGTATTTT
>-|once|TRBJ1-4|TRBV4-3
CASSSSQLQGVQEKLFF
TGCGCCAGCAGCTCGTCACAATTGCAGGGCGTCCAGGAAAAACTGTTTTTT
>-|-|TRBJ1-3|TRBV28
CASSSQDRSSGNTIYF
TGTGCCAGCAGCTCCCAAGACAGGAGCTCTGGAAACACCATATATTTT
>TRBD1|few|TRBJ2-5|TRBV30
CAWSGDREETQYF
TGTGCCTGGAGCGGGGACAGGGAAGAGACCCAGTACTTC
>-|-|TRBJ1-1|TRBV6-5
CASSYEPTTGTEAFF
TGTGCCAGCAGTTACGAACCGACAACAGGCACTGAAGCTTTCTTT
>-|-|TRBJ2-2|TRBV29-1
CSVRQATGELFF
TGCAGCGTTCGTCAGGCCACCGGGGAGCTGTTTTTT
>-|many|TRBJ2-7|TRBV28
CASCYGIYEQYF
TGTGCCAGCTGTTACGGGATATACGAGCAGTACTTC
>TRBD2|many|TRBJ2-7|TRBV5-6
CASSLAQRDYEQYF
TGTGCCAGCAGCTTGGCCCAGCGGGATTACGAGCAGTACTTC
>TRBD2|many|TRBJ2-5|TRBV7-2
CASSSVRPGGGETQYF
TGTGCCAGCAGCTCGGTTCGTCCGGGCGGGGGAGAGACCCAGTACTTC
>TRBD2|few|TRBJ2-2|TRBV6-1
CASHLAGATGELFF
TGTGCCAGCCATCTAGCGGGGGCCACCGGGGAGCTGTTTTTT
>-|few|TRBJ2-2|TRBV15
CATSRSRSPNTGELFF
TGTGCCACCAGTAGGAGTCGATCCCCGAACACCGGGGAGCTGTTTTTT
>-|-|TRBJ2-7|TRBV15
CATSRDVQSYEQYF
TGTGCCACCAGCAGAGATGTACAGTCTTACGAGCAGTACTTC
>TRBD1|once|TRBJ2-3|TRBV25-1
CASSEYGQGAADTQYF
TGTGCCAGCAGTGAATATGGACAGGGCGCAGCGGATACGCAGTATTTT
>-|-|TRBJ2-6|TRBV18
CASSPQEGVGANVLTF
TGTGCCAGCTCACCACAGGAAGGGGTTGGGGCCAACGTCCTGACTTTC
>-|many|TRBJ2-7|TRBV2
CASSEGLGNRAYEQYF
TGTGCCAGCAGTGAAGGTCTAGGAAACAGGGCCTACGAGCAGTACTTC
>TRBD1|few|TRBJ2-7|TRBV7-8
CASSTRPGQLRSSYEQYF
TGTGCCAGCAGCACCCGACCGGGACAGCTACGGAGCTCCTACGAGCAGTACTTC